This T cell receptor (beta chain) was sequenced in a study of cytomegalovirus exposure and HLA in healthy donors. Germline CDR1 is SGHRS and CDR2 is YFSETQ. This CDR3 has 15 amino acids. V lost 0 bases to trimming and J lost 1 base, with 9 bases between them. This clone occurred a few times. It was with 60 Vbeta and 13 Jbeta primers that the PCR ran. The protocol was immunoSEQ multiplex PCR, while the TCRdb copy is restricted to in-frame clones and leaves out a portion. The sample carries roughly 200,000 clones, around four fifths recorded once. Sample: PBMCs. The V and J genes are TRBV5-1 and TRBJ2-3, with a tentative D call TRBD1 (5 bases). This sequence originates from a woman aged 55 to 70 in good health and CMV-seropositive. Here the CDR3 reads CASSLDLGGTDTQYF. CDR3 DNA sequence: TGCGCCAGCAGCTTGGATCTAGGGGGCACAGATACGCAGTATTTT.